This T cell receptor (beta chain) is from a study of OX40 agonist ivuxolimab in advanced cancers. The CDR3 extends over 15 amino acids. Germline V CDR1 and CDR2: MNHNY, SVGAGI (reference sequence). Sequencing used immunoSEQ multiplex PCR; TCRdb keeps in-frame clones, though not all of them. The top ten clones hold 15% to 20% of a sample with fewer than 20,000 clones, 86% of them seen once. This chain uses TRBV6-6 with TRBJ2-5; TRBD2 aligns across 9 bases. The J call may not be correct, given that the DNA end is closer to TRBJ2-7. The TCR originated in an adult with an advanced solid tumor such as melanoma, head and neck, liver or kidney cancer. This specimen consisted of CD4+ or CD8+ T cells sorted from blood, obtained in a trial of the OX40 agonist ivuxolimab. In nucleotides, the CDR3 is TGTGCCAGCGCCACAGCCGGGACTAGCTTGCACGAGCAGTACTTC. Translating it yields CASATAGTSLHEQYF.